The 24 T cell receptor beta chains given below trace back to one sample, sequenced in a study of blood T cell repertoires in COVID-19. Produced via immunoSEQ multiplex PCR; TCRdb's table is partial and in-frame only. The repertoire includes 120,000 or so clones, around nine tenths of them detected once, and about 1.2% sits in the top ten. What was sequenced was peripheral blood. Receptors were obtained from a woman of 80 years or more with acute or convalescent COVID-19.

This chain connects TRBV11-1 to TRBJ2-3; D perhaps matches TRBD1 (6 bases). The CDR3 is 14 residues long. Germline V gives CDR1 SGHAT, CDR2 FQDESV (reference sequence). V was shortened by 5 bases and J by 6 bases, with 15 bases between the two germline ends. The CDR3 spells CASSAQQGRDTQYF. The CDR3 DNA reads TGTGCCAGCAGCGCCCAACAGGGAAGGGATACGCAGTATTTT.

This clone appeared once. V gene TRBV12-5 combines with J gene TRBJ2-3, with 7 bases fitting TRBD2. CDR1 and CDR2 (germline): LGHNT, FRNRAP. V gave up 1 base and J gave up 1 base; unmatched junction bases: 5. CDR3 length: 16 amino acids. Here the CDR3 DNA reads TGTGCTAGTGGTTTGGCAGCGGGGACGCGCACAGATACGCAGTATTTT. This encodes CASGLAAGTRTDTQYF.

V usage is TRBV21-1 and J usage is TRBJ2-1; TRBD2 was called by the table and not checked on the DNA. TRBV21-1 is a pseudogene locus. The CDR3 contains 16 residues. DNA of the CDR3: TGTGCCAGCAGCAAAGACGAGAGGAGCTCCTACAATGAGCAGTTCTTC. It yields the protein CASSKDERSSYNEQFF.

CDR3 residues: CASSYSGQGWTQYF. The CDR3 DNA reads TGTGCCAGCAGTTACTCGGGACAGGGTTGGACCCAGTACTTC. The chain employs TRBV6-5 and TRBJ2-5, with 9 bases lining up with TRBD1. The CDR3 extends over 14 amino acids. The germline gives CDR1 MNHEY, CDR2 SVGAGI. Trimming at V came to 0 bases and at J to 7 bases, leaving 3 bases not matched to a gene.

The chain combines TRBV27 with TRBJ2-3; D unresolved. The CDR3 is 14 residues long. Germline V gene lookup returns CDR1 MNHEY and CDR2 SMNVEV (reference sequence). Trimming cost V 6 bases and J 2 bases, with 12 bases left between them. The CDR3 sequence: CASRPPGYTDTQYF. The CDR3 bases are TGTGCCAGCAGACCCCCCGGGTACACAGATACGCAGTATTTT.

This clone was recorded once. V usage is TRBV7-3 and J usage is TRBJ2-1, with D possibly being TRBD2 (5 bases). V was pared by 5 bases and J by 9 bases, with 14 bases between. The CDR3 consists of 13 residues. Germline-derived CDR1 and CDR2 are SGHTA and FQGTGA. Here the CDR3 DNA reads TGTGCCAGCAGCGAGGGCGCAGTTACTGAGCAGTTCTTC. The encoded protein is CASSEGAVTEQFF.

This clone was detected only once. The chain combines TRBV24-1 with TRBJ2-3; no definite D call. Germline V gene sequence: CDR1 KGHDR, CDR2 SFDVKD. This CDR3 comprises 14 residues. With 4 bases removed from V and 0 bases from J, the gap between germline ends came to 7 bases. The CDR3 bases are TGTGCCACCAGTGACCGTTCTAGCACAGATACGCAGTATTTT. It translates to CATSDRSSTDTQYF.

J is TRBJ2-3 and V is TRBV14; 7 bases map to TRBD2. From germline, CDR1 is SGHDN and CDR2 FVKESK. The length of the CDR3 is 14 residues. J lost 9 bases, V lost 4 bases, and 10 bases had no gene match. CDR3 in amino acids: CASSRGTTLGTQYF. The CDR3 bases are TGTGCCAGCAGCCGCGGGACTACACTTGGCACGCAGTATTTT.

The J gene is TRBJ2-2, the V gene TRBV4-1; the match to TRBD2 covers 8 bases. Unmatched junction bases numbered 5, after V lost 3 bases and J lost 5 bases. The V gene's germline CDR1 is MGHRA and CDR2 YSYEKL. The CDR3 is 15 residues long. CDR3 DNA sequence: TGCGCCAGCAGCCAGTTTAGCGGGATGACCGGGGAGCTGTTTTTT. As protein: CASSQFSGMTGELFF.

V and J are TRBV5-4 and TRBJ2-7; 8 bases line up with TRBD1. This CDR3 has 15 amino acids. The V segment lost 1 base and the J segment 5 bases; nucleotides outside the gene matches: 8. Germline V gene lookup returns CDR1 SGHNT and CDR2 YYREEE (reference sequence). CDR3 coding DNA: TGTGCCAGCAGCTTGTCTGGACAGGGTACCCACGAGCAGTACTTC. The encoded protein is CASSLSGQGTHEQYF.

The chain joins TRBV7-9 to TRBJ1-6, with 8 nucleotides matching TRBD1. CDR1 SEHNR and CDR2 FQNEAQ come from the germline V gene (reference sequence). Trimming at V came to 0 bases and at J to 11 bases, leaving 3 bases not matched to a gene. The CDR3 extends over 14 amino acids. The CDR3 nucleotides are TGTGCCAGCAGCTTAGCCGGACAGGGTACACCCCTCCACTTT. Its translation is CASSLAGQGTPLHF.

This rearrangement joins TRBV4-1 to TRBJ2-1; no clear D gene. V dropped 6 bases and J dropped 3 bases, with 9 bases sitting between them. The CDR3 extends over 13 amino acids. Germline lookup yields CDR1 MGHRA and CDR2 YSYEKL. CDR3: CASSPGRYNEQFF. In DNA form, the CDR3 reads TGCGCCAGCAGTCCTGGGCGCTACAATGAGCAGTTCTTC.

V and J are TRBV15 and TRBJ1-5; no definite D call. V was cut by 0 bases and J by 9 bases, with 6 bases left in between. CDR3 length: 12 amino acids. Per the germline V gene, CDR1 is LNHNV and CDR2 is YYDKDF (reference sequence). The CDR3 loop is CATSRETGPQHF. For the CDR3, the DNA is TGTGCCACCAGCAGAGAAACGGGGCCCCAGCATTTT.

The chain is built from TRBV10-3 and TRBJ2-5, with D perhaps TRBD1 (5 bases). Per the germline V gene, CDR1 is ENHRY and CDR2 is SYGVKD. The ends were cut back, 5 bases at V and 3 bases at J, with 13 bases in the middle. This CDR3 spans 14 amino acids. DNA for the CDR3: TGTGCCATCAGTAGGGGTAGAAGAGAAGAGACCCAGTACTTC. Translating gives CAISRGRREETQYF.

The chain combines TRBV28 with TRBJ1-2; perhaps TRBD1 as D (6 bases). Germline CDR1 is MDHEN and CDR2 is SYDVKM. This CDR3 is built from 13 residues. V was pared by 9 bases and J by 4 bases, with 15 bases between. In DNA form, the CDR3 reads TGTGCCAGTTCAGGGGCGCACCTCTATGGCTACACCTTC. Its translation is CASSGAHLYGYTF.

This rearrangement joins TRBV11-2 to TRBJ1-4, with D perhaps matching TRBD1 (5 bases). This CDR3 region has 17 residues. V was trimmed by 0 bases and J by 2 bases, leaving 13 bases between them. The germline gives CDR1 SGHAT, CDR2 FQNNGV. In nucleotides, the CDR3 is TGTGCCAGCAGCTTAGATGGCAGGGAGGTCACTAATGAAAAACTGTTTTTT. Translation gives CASSLDGREVTNEKLFF.

The chain couples TRBV6-2 or TRBV6-3 to TRBJ2-2; the D is unclear. The V gene lost 4 bases and the J gene lost 5 bases, with 8 bases spanning the gap. Germline V gene sequence: CDR1 MNHEY, CDR2 SVGEGT. This CDR3 has 13 amino acids. The CDR3 bases are TGTGCCAGCAGTTGGAGAGAAACCGGGGAGCTGTTTTTT. As protein: CASSWRETGELFF.

The chain has TRBV28 and TRBJ2-1, with D tentatively TRBD1 (5 bases). Germline V CDR1 and CDR2: MDHEN, SYDVKM. This CDR3 has 13 residues. Between the trimmed V and J ends, which lost 2 bases and 13 bases, there was a span of 15 bases. This chain's CDR3 is CASSLNQGAQQFF. CDR3 nucleotide sequence: TGTGCCAGCAGTTTAAATCAGGGCGCGCAACAGTTCTTC.

This rearrangement joins TRBV6-2 or TRBV6-3 to TRBJ2-7; 8 bases match TRBD2. The CDR3 is 16 residues long. The germline V gene encodes CDR1 MNHEY and CDR2 SVGEGT. Trimming at V came to 0 bases and at J to 4 bases, leaving 8 bases not matched to a gene. The CDR3 coding sequence is TGTGCCAGCAGTTACTCTCGGCGGGGGGTGGTGTACGAGCAGTACTTC. Its protein product is CASSYSRRGVVYEQYF.

The rearrangement uses TRBV6-1 and TRBJ2-3, with 7 bases lining up with TRBD1. The CDR3 length is 15 residues. Germline V gives CDR1 MNHNS, CDR2 SASEGT. V was pared by 5 bases and J by 2 bases, with 7 bases of the junction left unmatched. The CDR3 reads CASSSPGTDTDTQYF. The DNA for the CDR3 is TGTGCCAGCAGTTCCCCCGGGACAGACACAGATACGCAGTATTTT.

This rearrangement joins TRBV7-2 to TRBJ1-6; 10 nucleotides match TRBD1. Trimming took 5 bases from V and 7 from J; bases not matched to a gene: 11. This CDR3 comprises 17 residues. From germline, CDR1 is SGHTA and CDR2 FQGNSA. The CDR3 nucleotides are TGTGCCAGCAGCACCCGACAGGGGGCTAATCTAAATTCACCCCTCCACTTT. This codes for CASSTRQGANLNSPLHF. Full variable domain (remainder filled in from reference TRBV7-2 and TRBJ1-6): GAGVSQSPSNKVTEKGKDVELRCDPISGHTALYWYRQSLGQGLEFLIYFQGNSAPDKSGLPSDRFSAERTGGSVSTLTIQRTQQEDSAVYLCASSTRQGANLNSPLHFGNGTRLTVT.

The chain is built from TRBV7-9 and TRBJ1-1; TRBD1 is a possible D gene (6 bases). Trimming removed 6 bases at V and 12 bases at J, with 20 bases between. The V gene's germline CDR1 is SEHNR and CDR2 FQNEAQ (reference sequence). This CDR3 has 13 residues. The CDR3 nucleotides read TGTGCCAGCAGTTCTGACAGGACGTCTGCTACTTTCTTT. Translated, it gives CASSSDRTSATFF.

The rearrangement links TRBV7-9 to TRBJ2-2; D not resolved. The CDR3 has 14 amino acids. V dropped 1 base and J dropped 0 bases, with 3 bases sitting between them. The germline V gene encodes CDR1 SEHNR and CDR2 FQNEAQ (reference sequence). The CDR3 loop reads CASSLVTNTGELFF. The CDR3 DNA is TGTGCCAGCAGCTTAGTCACGAACACCGGGGAGCTGTTTTTT.

This chain joins TRBV7-2 and TRBJ1-3, with 8 bases matching TRBD1. V dropped 5 bases and J dropped 0; count of bases not matched to a gene: 6. Germline V gene data show CDR1 as SGHTA and CDR2 as FQGNSA. The CDR3 loop spans 16 amino acids. The CDR3 sequence is CASSQMQGASGNTIYF. As DNA, the CDR3 is TGTGCCAGCAGCCAAATGCAGGGGGCCTCTGGAAACACCATATATTTT.